This TCR beta chain was captured by sequencing in a study of T cells in Graves' hyperthyroidism and ophthalmopathy. This CDR3 region has 15 residues. V lost 4 bases and J 4 bases, leaving 16 bases between the germline ends. In germline, CDR1 is SGHTA, CDR2 FQGNSA. Findings and caveats of the study: Peripheral blood also featured most of the thyroid clonotypes expanded above 0.001.

Amplified regions were TCR beta CDR3 sequences from RNA transcripts. The HTBI primer set served for first-round RT-PCR of the TCR CDR3. TCRdb re-called the multiplex PCR reads with MiXCR, one entry per CDR3 protein. The sample records hundreds of thousands of distinct CDR3 sequences, around 46% being singletons. Researchers defined stable Graves' hyperthyroidism as no ophthalmopathy progression within 18 months. Diagnosis relied on clinical symptoms, serum thyroxine and TRAb, thyroid ultrasound and orbital computed tomography. Note on this clonotype: Its antigen is undetermined.

The J gene is TRBJ1-1, the V gene TRBV7-2, with D unresolved. This receptor was identified in a woman younger than 35 with Graves' hyperthyroidism. Sample: peripheral blood or thyroid tissue (not recorded which). The CDR3 sequence: CASSSRRQPLTEAFF. The CDR3 bases are TGTGCCAGCAGCTCCCGTCGGCAACCCCTCACTGAAGCTTTCTTT.